Sequencing of this T cell receptor beta chain was carried out in a study of technical replicates of blood from a handful of donors. Data came from immunoSEQ multiplex PCR; TCRdb stores just in-frame clones and leaves some out. Of about 81,000 clones listed, about 97% are singletons. This clone was seen once. The sequencing sample was made of T cells isolated from PBMCs. The source of this sequence is a human donor in good health.

The CDR3, as DNA: TGCGCCAGCAGCCTAGAGCGGGAGTCATACGAGCAGTACTTC. Residues: CASSLERESYEQYF. This chain links TRBV4-1 with TRBJ2-7, with 8 bases that match TRBD2. From germline, CDR1 is MGHRA and CDR2 YSYEKL. The CDR3 spans 14 residues. With V trimmed by 4 bases and J by 4 bases, 6 bases remained unmatched.